Below, 20 T cell receptor beta chains from the same sample are listed, as sequenced in a study of identical twins. TCRdb reprocessed the 5' RACE reads with MiXCR, giving one entry per CDR3 protein. The sample lists about 660,000 distinct CDR3 sequences, roughly 8% seen once, with 0.8% to 1% in the top ten. These data were also reused for a study on yellow fever vaccine responses in identical twins.

Sequenced: PBMCs. Receptors originate from a woman aged 18-30 years in good health.

This clonotype has just a few counts. J is TRBJ2-7 and V is TRBV2; D may correspond to TRBD1 or TRBD2 (5 bases each). The CDR3 runs 11 residues. The V end was cut by 10 bases, the J end by 3 bases, with 10 bases between. Germline-derived CDR1 and CDR2 are SNHLY and FYNNEI. The DNA of the CDR3 is TGTGCCACCGGGACCAGCTACGAGCAGTACTTC. Its translation is CATGTSYEQYF.

This clonotype has ten or more counts. The chain has TRBV5-1 and TRBJ2-3, with 10 bases lining up with TRBD2. The germline CDR1 and CDR2 sequences are SGHRS and YFSETQ. With 2 bases clipped from V and 6 bases from J, the junction kept 3 bases outside the gene matches. The CDR3 consists of 14 residues. The CDR3 here is CASSFSGGADTQYF. The DNA of the CDR3 is TGCGCCAGCAGCTTCAGCGGGGGGGCCGATACGCAGTATTTT.

In its sample, this clonotype was seen many times. The genes are TRBV6-2 or TRBV6-3 and TRBJ2-1, with 9 bases fitting TRBD2. The CDR3 consists of 14 residues. With 5 bases clipped from V and 8 bases from J, the junction kept 7 bases outside the gene matches. Germline V gene sequence: CDR1 MNHEY, CDR2 SVGEGT. The DNA for the CDR3 is TGTGCCAGCAGTCCAGTAGCGGGAGAGCATGAGCAGTTCTTC. The encoded protein is CASSPVAGEHEQFF.

This clonotype has more than one count but fewer than ten. The V and J genes are TRBV9 and TRBJ1-5; 8 bases are a match to TRBD1. Germline CDR1 reads SGDLS; CDR2 reads YYNGEE. The trim removed 3 bases at V and 3 bases at J, leaving 5 bases unmatched. The CDR3 covers 15 residues. The CDR3 region has the DNA TGTGCCAGCAGCGAGGAGGGACAGGTCAATCAGCCCCAGCATTTT. Its translation is CASSEEGQVNQPQHF.

The chain links TRBV6-5 to TRBJ2-3; 8 bases fit TRBD1. J gave up 7 bases and V 1 base, and 10 bases lay outside the gene matches. The CDR3 spans 16 residues. Germline V gene data show CDR1 as MNHEY and CDR2 as SVGAGI. CDR3 loop: CASSYLGTGITHTQYF. CDR3 coding DNA: TGTGCCAGCAGTTACTTGGGGACAGGCATTACACATACGCAGTATTTT.

This clonotype was counted only a few times. The rearrangement joins TRBV7-3 to TRBJ2-1; TRBD2 is a possible D gene (5 bases). The CDR3 has 13 residues. The germline gives CDR1 SGHTA, CDR2 FQGTGA. V lost 0 bases to trimming and J lost 10 bases, with 10 bases between them. The CDR3 DNA is TGTGCCAGCAGCTTAACGCTCCGGGGAGAGCAGTTCTTC. Protein product: CASSLTLRGEQFF.

This clonotype was counted only a few times. V gene TRBV18 combines with J gene TRBJ1-4; TRBD1 agrees at 8 bases. The V and J ends lost 5 bases and 3 bases, in that order; junction bases with no gene match: 2. The CDR3 runs to 14 residues. Germline assignment: CDR1 KGHSH and CDR2 LQKENI. Here the CDR3 DNA reads TGTGCCAGCTCAACCAGGGGGCCTAATGAAAAACTGTTTTTT. Translating gives CASSTRGPNEKLFF.

In this sample, this clonotype turned up a few times. V and J are TRBV5-8 and TRBJ2-7; possible D gene TRBD1, 6 bases. There are 15 residues in the CDR3. Per the germline V gene, CDR1 is SGHTS and CDR2 is YDEGEE. V lost 3 bases, J lost 4 bases, and 17 bases lay in between. This CDR3 reads CASSSRDIGTYEQYF. For the CDR3, the DNA is TGTGCCAGCAGCTCACGGGACATAGGAACTTACGAGCAGTACTTC.

This clonotype has a handful of counts. This chain joins TRBV5-1 and TRBJ2-5, with 8 positions matching TRBD2. The CDR3 length is 15 residues. CDR1 is SGHRS and CDR2 is YFSETQ in the germline V gene. V gave up 4 bases and J gave up 3 bases; unmatched junction bases: 8. The CDR3 protein is CASSPTPRGEETQYF. The CDR3 bases are TGCGCCAGCAGCCCAACTCCGCGGGGGGAAGAGACCCAGTACTTC.

This chain links TRBV20-1 with TRBJ2-7; perhaps TRBD1 as D (7 bases). From germline, CDR1 is DFQATT and CDR2 SNEGSKA (reference sequence). Trimming removed 6 bases from V and 3 bases from J, with 12 bases in between. This CDR3 is 12 amino acids long. The CDR3 coding sequence is TGCAGTGCGGCGGGACAGTACTACGAGCAGTACTTC. This gives the protein CSAAGQYYEQYF.

The chain couples TRBV3-1 to TRBJ1-4; D is ambiguous. The V gene lost 0 bases and the J gene lost 7 bases, with 9 bases spanning the gap. The CDR3 runs 14 residues. CDR1 and CDR2 from the germline V gene are LGHDT and YNNKEL (reference sequence). CDR3 nucleotide sequence: TGTGCCAGCAGCCAAGATCAAGGTGGTGAAAAACTGTTTTTT. Translating gives CASSQDQGGEKLFF.

The rearrangement uses TRBV12-3 or TRBV12-4 and TRBJ2-1, with D hard to call. Trimming removed 8 bases at V and 2 bases at J, with 10 bases between. The length of the CDR3 is 13 residues. This chain's CDR3 is CASGPEPYNEQFF. CDR3 sequence (DNA): TGTGCCAGCGGCCCCGAACCCTACAATGAGCAGTTCTTC.

This clonotype was detected a few times. The chain has TRBV7-9 and TRBJ2-5; TRBD2 matches at 9 bases. The CDR3 runs 14 residues. Looked up from germline, CDR1 is SEHNR and CDR2 is FQNEAQ (reference sequence). The V gene end was trimmed by 5 bases and the J gene end by 5 bases; junction bases not matched to a gene: 6. The CDR3 DNA is TGTGCCAGCAGCGTGGGACTAGCCGGGGAGACCCAGTACTTC. Its protein product is CASSVGLAGETQYF.

This clonotype was counted ten times or more. The chain is built from TRBV6-2 or TRBV6-3 and TRBJ1-1; the D is unclear. V shed 2 bases and J shed 9 bases, with 10 bases lying between them. This CDR3 contains 12 residues. Germline-derived CDR1 and CDR2 are MNHEY and SVGEGT. CDR3 DNA sequence: TGTGCCAGCAGTTACGGGTCCTTTCAAGCTTTCTTT. Encoded protein: CASSYGSFQAFF.

This sequence joins TRBV4-1 and TRBJ2-1, with 8 bases that match TRBD2. Germline values: CDR1 MGHRA, CDR2 YSYEKL. This CDR3 has 16 amino acids. V shed 2 bases and J 6 bases; nucleotides not matched to a gene: 9. CDR3 in amino acids: CASSQPGTRVFNEQFF. The CDR3 DNA follows: TGCGCCAGCAGCCAACCCGGGACTAGGGTCTTCAATGAGCAGTTCTTC.

Remarks on this clonotype: A junction end diverges from the germline sequence, so it may reflect a read error. The chain combines TRBV7-9 with TRBJ1-1, with 10 bases fitting TRBD1. The CDR3 totals 15 residues. Germline-derived CDR1 and CDR2 are SEHNR and FQNEAQ (reference sequence). In DNA form, the CDR3 reads TGTGCCAGCAGCGACGGGACAGGGGTGAATACTGAAGCTTTCTTT. Its protein product is CASSDGTGVNTEAFF.

This clonotype was seen at least ten times. The CDR3 sequence: CATSRDLGAVGTDTQYF. CDR3 coding DNA: TGTGCCACCAGCAGAGATCTAGGGGCGGTTGGCACAGATACGCAGTATTTT. The chain recombines TRBV15 with TRBJ2-3; D might be TRBD1 (5 bases). The ends were cut back, 0 bases at V and 1 base at J, with 14 bases in the middle. This CDR3 comprises 17 residues. The germline gives CDR1 LNHNV, CDR2 YYDKDF (reference sequence).

The genes are TRBV6-1 and TRBJ2-7; D might be TRBD1 (5 bases). The CDR3 loop spans 15 amino acids. V lost 3 bases and J 5 bases, leaving 17 bases between the germline ends. Germline CDR1 MNHNS, CDR2 SASEGT. Here the CDR3 DNA reads TGTGCCAGCAGTGACTTCCGACAGTCCCCCAACGAGCAGTACTTC. Translation gives CASSDFRQSPNEQYF.

The rearrangement uses TRBV11-2 and TRBJ1-4; D not certain. Germline CDR1 is SGHAT and CDR2 is FQNNGV. CDR3 length: 12 amino acids. The V end was cut by 5 bases, the J end by 6 bases, with 7 bases between. The CDR3 sequence is CASSILYEKLFF. Written as DNA, the CDR3 is TGTGCCAGCAGCATATTATATGAAAAACTGTTTTTT.

At least ten counts were recorded for this clonotype. This sequence joins TRBV29-1 and TRBJ2-7, with a tentative D call TRBD1 (5 bases). The germline V gene encodes CDR1 SQVTM and CDR2 ANQGSEA. The CDR3 spans 12 residues. V gave up 4 bases and J gave up 1 base, with 8 bases separating them. The CDR3 DNA reads TGCAGCGTTGTTCAGGGATCCTACGAGCAGTACTTC. Its protein is CSVVQGSYEQYF.